This T cell receptor beta chain was sequenced during a study of T cell repertoires in cytomegalovirus infection. Findings and caveats of the study: Frequencies of public TCR beta families were cumulated, and this identified carriers of CMV plus the relevant HLA. CMV-specific HLA-C-restricted TCR beta clonotypes dominated the ex vivo response.

A single count supports this clonotype. Antigen: not known. The CDR3 runs to 16 residues. V lost 3 bases, J lost 1 base, and 6 bases stayed unmatched. Germline-derived CDR1 and CDR2 are KGHSH and LQKENI. TCRdb redid the calling of the reads with MiXCR, one entry per CDR3 protein. Altogether about 360,000 distinct CDR3 sequences are present, 15% to 20% being singletons, with the ten largest covering 7.5% to 9.5%. The TCR was taken from a human donor in good health (CMV status not recorded). Some clones in this sample may be carry-over from other donors' samples. Sequencing was carried out using PBMCs. The V and J genes are TRBV18 and TRBJ1-2, with TRBD1 matching 9 bases. The CDR3 DNA follows: TGTGCCAGCTCACCCGGGACAGGGCCAGATAACTATGGCTACACCTTC. It is translated as CASSPGTGPDNYGYTF.